Below, 30 T cell receptor beta chains from the same sample are listed, as sequenced in a study of metastatic and nonmetastatic thyroid tumors. TCRdb recomputed clones from the PCR reads via MiXCR. The table records 25,000 to 30,000 clones, around 3.5% of them present only once. Each patient went into thyroid surgery without having received any treatment. The sequencing input was blood. These receptors were taken from a male donor with papillary thyroid cancer or a benign thyroid nodule (not recorded which). Some clones in this sample may be carry-over from other donors' samples.

This clone is judged medium-sized. V gene TRBV6-1 combines with J gene TRBJ2-7; D ambiguous. The CDR3 is 13 residues long. Germline CDR1 MNHNS, CDR2 SASEGT. Trimming stripped 7 bases from V and 3 bases from J, with 13 bases between. CDR3 DNA: TGTGCCAGCACCCGCCATGATCTCTACGAGCAGTACTTC. It is translated as CASTRHDLYEQYF.

The CDR3 region has the DNA TGTGCCAGCAGCCCCCACGAGGGGGCTCATTTCTTC. This gives the protein CASSPHEGAHFF. This chain connects TRBV7-2 to TRBJ2-1; 7 bases are a match to TRBD1. Per germline, CDR1 SGHTA and CDR2 FQGNSA. V was clipped by 5 bases and J by 16 bases; unmatched bases: 11. CDR3 length: 12 amino acids.

This clone has more than one count but fewer than ten. This sequence joins TRBV11-2 and TRBJ2-2; D ambiguous. Germline CDR1 and CDR2: SGHAT and FQNNGV. The ends were cut back, 0 bases at V and 6 bases at J, with 8 bases in the middle. The CDR3 is 14 residues long. The CDR3 coding sequence is TGTGCCAGCAGCTTAGATGAAGTTTCCGGGGAGCTGTTTTTT. It codes for CASSLDEVSGELFF.

This clone was seen at least ten times. The chain couples TRBV20-1 to TRBJ1-5; D call uncertain. Germline CDR1 and CDR2: DFQATT and SNEGSKA (reference sequence). CDR3 length: 13 amino acids. Trimming took off 1 base at V and 6 bases at J, with 10 bases between the two ends. CDR3: CSARGSYGQPQHF. DNA of the CDR3: TGCAGTGCTAGAGGCTCGTATGGTCAGCCCCAGCATTTT.

This clone was recorded many times. The chain joins TRBV30 to TRBJ2-3, with 7 nucleotides matching TRBD2. Germline CDR1 is GTSNPN and CDR2 is SVGIG (reference sequence). This CDR3 has 13 residues. Trimming removed 3 bases from V and 4 bases from J; junction bases left unmatched: 4. CDR3 in amino acids: CAWSGLGADTQYF. The CDR3 DNA is TGTGCCTGGAGCGGACTAGGGGCAGATACGCAGTATTTT.

Ten or more counts support this clone. Given a much more abundant clone one base away, this may be a read error. The rearrangement joins TRBV20-1 to TRBJ1-5, with TRBD1 matching 8 bases. The CDR3 is made up of 13 amino acids. Germline-derived CDR1 and CDR2 are DFQATT and SNEGSKA (reference sequence). CDR3 region: CSTRTGGSGPQHF. The CDR3, as DNA: TGCAGTACTAGAACAGGGGGATCTGGGCCCCAGCATTTT.

Many counts were recorded for this clone. This chain joins TRBV6-1 and TRBJ1-6; 7 positions agree with TRBD1. Germline CDR1 MNHNS, CDR2 SASEGT. The CDR3 runs 14 residues. V lost 8 bases, J lost 7 bases, and 8 bases stayed unmatched. In DNA form, the CDR3 reads TGTGCCAGCGGACGAACAGGGGAAAATTCACCCCTCCACTTT. Its protein is CASGRTGENSPLHF.

By share of the sample, this clone is medium-sized (0.01 to 0.1%). V gene TRBV6-1 combines with J gene TRBJ2-7; 8 bases match TRBD1. In germline, CDR1 is MNHNS, CDR2 SASEGT. V shed 8 bases and J 1 base; nucleotides not matched to a gene: 7. The CDR3 is 14 residues long. CDR3 residues: CASSQGVVSYEQYF. CDR3 coding DNA: TGTGCCAGCTCACAGGGGGTTGTTTCCTACGAGCAGTACTTC.

This clone was counted many times. The chain recombines TRBV30 with TRBJ2-5, with D possibly being TRBD1 (6 bases). This CDR3 is 11 amino acids long. Trimming left V 5 bases short and J 7 bases short, with 11 bases between. Germline V gene lookup returns CDR1 GTSNPN and CDR2 SVGIG (reference sequence). The CDR3 here is CAWGQLGTQYF. DNA for the CDR3: TGTGCCTGGGGACAGCTAGGGACCCAGTACTTC.

This clone has ten or more counts. The gene calls are TRBV20-1 and TRBJ2-3, with a possible D match to TRBD2 (6 bases). Germline V gene lookup returns CDR1 DFQATT and CDR2 SNEGSKA (reference sequence). Trimming stripped 3 bases from V and 6 bases from J, with 16 bases between. The CDR3 sequence is 14 residues long. CDR3 loop: CSASNWRRVDTQYF. DNA for the CDR3: TGCAGTGCTAGCAACTGGCGGAGGGTCGATACGCAGTATTTT.

This clone was detected many times. This chain connects TRBV27 to TRBJ2-5, with 7 bases identical to TRBD1. CDR3 length: 14 residues. V trimming: 6 bases; J trimming: 2 bases; junction bases outside the gene matches: 6. Looked up from germline, CDR1 is MNHEY and CDR2 is SMNVEV (reference sequence). The CDR3 DNA reads TGTGCCAGCAGGTCCCTCAGGGGGCAAGAGACCCAGTACTTC. Translation gives CASRSLRGQETQYF.

The V and J genes are TRBV28 and TRBJ2-7; 8 bases are shared with TRBD2. The germline gives CDR1 MDHEN, CDR2 SYDVKM. With 6 bases clipped from V and 0 bases from J, the junction kept 7 bases outside the gene matches. This CDR3 is built from 15 residues. CDR3 sequence: CASRDTSGGSYEQYF. CDR3 DNA: TGTGCCAGCAGGGATACTAGCGGCGGCTCCTACGAGCAGTACTTC.

CDR3 coding DNA: TGTGCCAGCAGCGACAGGGTTGGCTATGGCTACACCTTC. This sequence encodes CASSDRVGYGYTF. The V and J genes are TRBV6-2 or TRBV6-3 and TRBJ1-2; 7 nucleotides line up with TRBD1. The germline V gene has CDR1 MNHEY and CDR2 SVGEGT. The CDR3 covers 13 residues. Trimming took 6 bases from V and 4 from J; bases not matched to a gene: 5.

This clone was found many times. Other nucleotide sequences from this sample produce the same CDR3. The chain uses TRBV20-1 and TRBJ1-1; perhaps TRBD1 as D (5 bases). Trimming stripped 5 bases from V and 7 bases from J, with 14 bases between. The CDR3 loop spans 12 amino acids. Germline values: CDR1 DFQATT, CDR2 SNEGSKA (reference sequence). CDR3 nucleotides: TGCAGTGCTCGTAGAGGGGCGGATGAAGCTTTCTTT. It yields the protein CSARRGADEAFF.

Ten or more counts support this clone. This chain connects TRBV25-1 to TRBJ1-2, with a tentative D call TRBD1 (5 bases). CDR3 size: 13 residues. In germline, CDR1 is MGHDK, CDR2 SYGVNS. Between the trimmed V and J ends, which lost 5 bases and 4 bases, there was a span of 11 bases. This CDR3 reads CASSTGLVYGYTF. CDR3 nucleotide sequence: TGTGCCAGCAGTACAGGCCTCGTCTATGGCTACACCTTC.

This clone showed up many times. The chain recombines TRBV29-1 with TRBJ2-7; D unresolved. The CDR3 covers 12 residues. The germline CDR1 and CDR2 sequences are SQVTM and ANQGSEA. V was shortened by 2 bases and J by 3 bases, with 8 bases between the two germline ends. CDR3 in amino acids: CSVESQDYEQYF. The DNA of the CDR3 is TGCAGCGTTGAAAGCCAGGACTACGAGCAGTACTTC.

This clone was seen only a few times. The V gene is TRBV6-1, the J gene TRBJ2-1; D remains unclear. The CDR3 length is 15 residues. Germline V gene data show CDR1 as MNHNS and CDR2 as SASEGT. The ends were cut back, 3 bases at V and 3 bases at J, with 12 bases in the middle. CDR3 DNA: TGTGCCAGCAGTGAGGGGTGTGTCATCTACAATGAGCAGTTCTTC. It yields the protein CASSEGCVIYNEQFF.

The gene calls are TRBV12-3 or TRBV12-4 and TRBJ2-7, with unresolved D. The CDR3 sequence is 14 residues long. The V end was cut by 3 bases, the J end by 0 bases, with 9 bases between. This CDR3 is CASSLTRSSYEQYV. In nucleotides, the CDR3 is TGTGCCAGCAGTTTGACAAGGAGCTCCTACGAGCAGTACGTC.

This clone was detected a few times. Relative to the germline gene, one junction end is altered; a read error may explain this. The chain combines TRBV12-3 or TRBV12-4 with TRBJ1-5; TRBD1 matches 10 bases. This CDR3 is built from 13 residues. Here the CDR3 reads CASSPRQGAAQDF. The CDR3 DNA reads TGTGCCAGCAGTCCCCGACAGGGGGCAGCCCAGGATTTT.

This clone was seen a handful of times. This sequence joins TRBV27 and TRBJ1-2; 8 bases agree with TRBD1. The CDR3 spans 13 residues. CDR1 MNHEY and CDR2 SMNVEV come from the germline V gene (reference sequence). V gave up 5 bases and J gave up 8 bases; unmatched junction bases: 7. The CDR3 DNA follows: TGTGCCAGCAGTCTTGGACAGGGTAGGGGCTACACCTTC. This codes for CASSLGQGRGYTF.

Details on this clone: Other DNA sequences from this sample encode an identical CDR3 as well. The CDR3 sequence is CAWSRPGGAGGNEQYF. The CDR3 bases are TGTGCCTGGAGCCGGCCAGGTGGAGCGGGAGGGAACGAGCAGTACTTC. The chain combines TRBV30 with TRBJ2-7, with TRBD2 matching 10 bases. The CDR3 runs to 16 residues. Trimming at V came to 3 bases and at J to 5 bases, leaving 13 bases not matched to a gene. Per the germline V gene, CDR1 is GTSNPN and CDR2 is SVGIG (reference sequence).

This clone has ten or more counts. The chain recombines TRBV20-1 with TRBJ1-5, with TRBD1 matching over 8 bases. Germline loops: CDR1 DFQATT, CDR2 SNEGSKA (reference sequence). J lost 6 bases, V lost 0 bases, and 10 bases had no gene match. The CDR3 covers 16 residues. CDR3 amino acids: CSARDRDRGPLQPQHF. The CDR3 DNA follows: TGCAGTGCTAGAGATCGCGACAGGGGCCCTCTTCAGCCCCAGCATTTT.

This clone qualifies as medium-sized. This sequence joins TRBV19 and TRBJ2-2; D remains unclear. This CDR3 contains 14 residues. V was clipped by 2 bases and J by 5 bases, with 9 bases between them. Per the germline V gene, CDR1 is LNHDA and CDR2 is SQIVND (reference sequence). The CDR3 bases are TGTGCCAGTAGTATAAGTGTTAAGACCGGGGAGCTGTTTTTT. As protein: CASSISVKTGELFF.

This clone occurred a few times. The rearrangement uses TRBV6-2 or TRBV6-3 and TRBJ1-1; 12 bases are a match to TRBD1. Germline CDR1 and CDR2: MNHEY and SVGEGT. This CDR3 is built from 18 residues. After removal of 3 bases from V and 1 base from J, the junction contained 9 bases not matched to a gene. The CDR3 DNA is TGTGCCAGCAGTTATTCCCTAGGGACAGGGGGCGCGAACACTGAAGCTTTCTTT. Its protein is CASSYSLGTGGANTEAFF.

V usage is TRBV6-1 and J usage is TRBJ1-4; D is uncertain. CDR3 length: 18 residues. The V gene's germline CDR1 is MNHNS and CDR2 SASEGT. V was cut by 2 bases and J by 0 bases, with 16 bases left in between. For the CDR3, the DNA is TGTGCCAGCAGTGAACGGAGGTGGGAGAGCGCAACTAATGAAAAACTGTTTTTT. It is translated as CASSERRWESATNEKLFF.

This clone is classed as medium-sized. The chain couples TRBV10-2 to TRBJ1-1; 7 bases fit TRBD1. The CDR3 spans 14 residues. Germline V gene data show CDR1 as WSHSY and CDR2 as SAAADI. After removal of 4 bases from V and 1 base from J, the junction contained 3 bases not matched to a gene. This CDR3 reads CASSGQGGNTEAFF. The CDR3 DNA follows: TGCGCCAGCAGTGGACAGGGCGGGAACACTGAAGCTTTCTTT.

This clone was observed a few times. This rearrangement joins TRBV6-2 or TRBV6-3 to TRBJ1-1; 9 bases are shared with TRBD1. V dropped 6 bases and J dropped 1; count of bases not matched to a gene: 21. CDR1 is MNHEY, CDR2 SVGEGT, per germline. The CDR3 length is 20 residues. DNA for the CDR3: TGTGCCAGCAGACGACTCGCATACCGGGACAGGGAAACTAAGAACACTGAAGCTTTCTTT. Amino acids: CASRRLAYRDRETKNTEAFF.

The table lists this clone with a few counts. The rearrangement uses TRBV14 and TRBJ2-2; 7 positions match TRBD1. CDR1 SGHDN and CDR2 FVKESK come from the germline V gene. The CDR3 consists of 17 residues. V gave up 4 bases and J gave up 6 bases; unmatched junction bases: 14. The CDR3 loop is CASSRAVTGTSAGELFF. CDR3 bases: TGTGCCAGCAGCCGAGCTGTGACAGGGACGAGCGCCGGGGAGCTGTTTTTT.

This clone was recorded many times. V gene TRBV12-3 or TRBV12-4 combines with J gene TRBJ2-3; TRBD1 matches at 9 bases. This CDR3 is built from 14 residues. V was pared by 6 bases and J by 4 bases, with 5 bases of the junction left unmatched. The CDR3 nucleotides are TGTGCCAGCAGACCCGGACAGGGGCCAGATACGCAGTATTTT. Translated: CASRPGQGPDTQYF.

This clone was counted a few times. The chain joins TRBV6-6 to TRBJ2-3; D remains ambiguous. The CDR3 runs to 13 residues. Trimming stripped 0 bases from V and 3 bases from J, with 4 bases between. Germline V lookup: CDR1 MNHNY, CDR2 SVGAGI (reference sequence). This CDR3 is CASSYSTTDTQYF. The CDR3 DNA is TGTGCCAGCAGTTACTCGACTACAGATACGCAGTATTTT.